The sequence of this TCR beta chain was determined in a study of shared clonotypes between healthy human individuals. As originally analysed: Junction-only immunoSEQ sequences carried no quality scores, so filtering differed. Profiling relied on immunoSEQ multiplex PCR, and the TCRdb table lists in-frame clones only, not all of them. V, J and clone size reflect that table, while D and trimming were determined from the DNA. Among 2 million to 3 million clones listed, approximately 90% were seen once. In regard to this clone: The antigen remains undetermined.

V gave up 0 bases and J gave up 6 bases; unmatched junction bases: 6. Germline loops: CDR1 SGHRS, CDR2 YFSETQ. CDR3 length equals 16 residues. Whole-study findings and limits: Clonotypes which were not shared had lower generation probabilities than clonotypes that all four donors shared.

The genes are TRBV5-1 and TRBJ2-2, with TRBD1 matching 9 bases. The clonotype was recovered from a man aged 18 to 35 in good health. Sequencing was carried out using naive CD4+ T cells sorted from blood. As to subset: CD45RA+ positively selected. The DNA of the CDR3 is TGCGCCAGCAGCTTGGTGGGGACAGGGTACGCCGGGGAGCTGTTTTTT. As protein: CASSLVGTGYAGELFF.